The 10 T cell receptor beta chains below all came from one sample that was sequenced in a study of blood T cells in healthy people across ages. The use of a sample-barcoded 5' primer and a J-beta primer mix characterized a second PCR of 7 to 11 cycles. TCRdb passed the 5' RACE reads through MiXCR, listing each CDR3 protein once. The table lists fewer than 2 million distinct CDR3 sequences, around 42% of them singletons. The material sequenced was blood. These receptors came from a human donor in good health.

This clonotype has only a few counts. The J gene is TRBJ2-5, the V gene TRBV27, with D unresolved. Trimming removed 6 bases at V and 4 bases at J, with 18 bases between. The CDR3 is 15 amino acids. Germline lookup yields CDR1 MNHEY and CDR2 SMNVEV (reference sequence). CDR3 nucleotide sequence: TGTGCCAGCAGACTAAACTATGGGGTAGGAGAGACCCAGTACTTC. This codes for CASRLNYGVGETQYF.

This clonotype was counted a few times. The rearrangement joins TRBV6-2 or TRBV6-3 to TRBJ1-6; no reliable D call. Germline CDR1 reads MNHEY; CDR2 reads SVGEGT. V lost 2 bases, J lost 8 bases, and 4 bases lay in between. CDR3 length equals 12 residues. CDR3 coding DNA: TGTGCCAGCAGTTACCGTCATTCACCCCTCCACTTT. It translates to CASSYRHSPLHF.

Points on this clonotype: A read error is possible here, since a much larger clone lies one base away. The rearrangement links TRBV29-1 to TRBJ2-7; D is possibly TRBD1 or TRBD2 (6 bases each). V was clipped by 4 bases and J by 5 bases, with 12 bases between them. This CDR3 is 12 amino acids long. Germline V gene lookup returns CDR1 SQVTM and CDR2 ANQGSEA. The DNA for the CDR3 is TGCAGCGTTGTATTGGGGGGCAACGAGCAGTACTTC. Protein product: CSVVLGGNEQYF.

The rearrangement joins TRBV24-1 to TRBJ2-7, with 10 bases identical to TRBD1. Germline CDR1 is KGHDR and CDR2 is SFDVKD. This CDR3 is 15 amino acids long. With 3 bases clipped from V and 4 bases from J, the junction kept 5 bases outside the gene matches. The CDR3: CATSDPDRGPYEQYF. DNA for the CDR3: TGTGCCACCAGTGATCCCGACAGGGGGCCTTACGAGCAGTACTTC.

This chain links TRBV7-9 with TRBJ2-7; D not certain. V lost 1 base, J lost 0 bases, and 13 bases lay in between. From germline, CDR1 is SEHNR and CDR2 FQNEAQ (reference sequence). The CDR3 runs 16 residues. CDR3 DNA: TGTGCCAGCAGCTTAGATTTGGGCCTTGGCTCCTACGAGCAGTACTTC. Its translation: CASSLDLGLGSYEQYF.

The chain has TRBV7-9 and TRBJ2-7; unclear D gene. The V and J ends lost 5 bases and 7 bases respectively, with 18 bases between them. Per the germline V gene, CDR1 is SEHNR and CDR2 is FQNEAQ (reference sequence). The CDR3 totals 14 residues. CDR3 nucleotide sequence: TGTGCCAGCAGCCCCCCGGCCCTCGGTAGTGAGCAGTACTTC. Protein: CASSPPALGSEQYF.

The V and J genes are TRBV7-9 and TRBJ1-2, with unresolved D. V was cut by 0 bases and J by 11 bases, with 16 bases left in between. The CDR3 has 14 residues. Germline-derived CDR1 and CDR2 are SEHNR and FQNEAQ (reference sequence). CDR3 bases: TGTGCCAGCAGCTTAGCTCTCGACAAGCCCGGTTACACCTTC. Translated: CASSLALDKPGYTF.

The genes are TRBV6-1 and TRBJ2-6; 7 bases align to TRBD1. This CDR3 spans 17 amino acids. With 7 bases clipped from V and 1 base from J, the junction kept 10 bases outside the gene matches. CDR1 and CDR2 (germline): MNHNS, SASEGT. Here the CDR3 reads CASKKAGGSSGANVLTF. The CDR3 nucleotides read TGTGCCAGCAAGAAGGCAGGGGGTTCGTCTGGGGCCAACGTCCTGACTTTC.

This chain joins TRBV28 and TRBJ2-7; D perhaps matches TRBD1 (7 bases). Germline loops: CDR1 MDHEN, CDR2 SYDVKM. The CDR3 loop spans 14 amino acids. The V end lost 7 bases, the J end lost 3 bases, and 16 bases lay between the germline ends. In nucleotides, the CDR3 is TGTGCCAGCACCGAGACAGGGACTTACTACGAGCAGTACTTC. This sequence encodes CASTETGTYYEQYF.

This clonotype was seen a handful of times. The CDR3 loop is CASSLRTGGAGANVLTF. CDR3 bases: TGTGCCAGCAGTCTTCGTACAGGGGGCGCTGGGGCCAACGTCCTGACTTTC. The chain links TRBV12-3 or TRBV12-4 to TRBJ2-6; 9 bases are shared with TRBD1. The CDR3 covers 17 residues. After removal of 5 bases from V and 2 bases from J, the junction contained 7 bases not matched to a gene.